This T cell receptor (beta chain) was found in a study of blood T cell repertoires in COVID-19. The V gene's germline CDR1 is LGHNA and CDR2 YSLEER. The V end lost 0 bases, the J end lost 4 bases, and 11 bases lay between the germline ends. This CDR3 comprises 15 residues. Those enrolled, adults aged 18 to 89 years, came from 20 to 25 US areas. Data came from immunoSEQ multiplex PCR; TCRdb stores just in-frame clones and leaves some out. The repertoire holds about 370,000 clones, with 75% to 90% as singletons. The sequenced sample consisted of PBMCs or T cells enriched from blood (not recorded which). This clonotype originated in a man aged 18 to 29 who had recovered from COVID-19. The V and J genes are TRBV4-3 and TRBJ2-3; D is unclear. The CDR3 DNA sequence: TGCGCCAGCAGCCAAGATCGGTCCGTCTCAGATACGCAGTATTTT. It encodes CASSQDRSVSDTQYF.